Listed here are 26 T cell receptor beta chains from one sample, sequenced in a study of beta chain features in type 1 diabetes. TCRB transcripts that were expressed got sequenced, as all of the isolated RNA had been reverse transcribed. Profiling relied on immunoSEQ multiplex PCR, and the TCRdb table lists in-frame clones only, not all of them. The sample contains 430,000 or so clones, 11% of which appear only once. Sample: naive CD4+ T cells from blood. All receptors derive from a woman younger than 30 in good health.

In this sample, this clone turned up a few times. V gene TRBV4-1 combines with J gene TRBJ2-1, with D possibly TRBD2 on 5 matching bases. In germline, CDR1 is MGHRA, CDR2 YSYEKL. Deletions cut 2 bases from V and 12 bases from J, with 14 bases between. There are 13 residues in the CDR3. CDR3 in amino acids: CASSQTRDPRQFF. CDR3 coding DNA: TGCGCCAGCAGCCAAACCCGGGATCCCAGGCAGTTCTTC.

This rearrangement joins TRBV11-1 to TRBJ2-5, with 7 bases aligning to TRBD2. V lost 9 bases and J lost 5; bases outside the gene matches: 6. Germline V gene lookup returns CDR1 SGHAT and CDR2 FQDESV (reference sequence). The CDR3 covers 12 residues. The CDR3 reads CASSAGTETQYF. The CDR3 nucleotides are TGTGCCAGTTCAGCGGGAACGGAGACCCAGTACTTC.

This clone has just a few counts. The sample carries other DNA sequences with the same CDR3. The chain couples TRBV7-2 to TRBJ2-1; D remains unclear. CDR1 and CDR2 (germline): SGHTA, FQGNSA. V lost 1 base and J lost 1, with 2 bases in between. The CDR3 has 13 residues. DNA for the CDR3: TGTGCCAGCAGCTTAGGGTCCTACAATGAGCAGTTCTTC. Amino acids: CASSLGSYNEQFF.

To note about this clone: Other nucleotide sequences in the sample specify the same CDR3. This chain connects TRBV7-9 to TRBJ1-1; unclear D gene. Germline V gene lookup returns CDR1 SEHNR and CDR2 FQNEAQ (reference sequence). The CDR3 spans 13 residues. Trimming cost V 1 base and J 1 base, with 4 bases left between them. The CDR3 region is CASSLVGNTEAFF. CDR3 bases: TGTGCCAGCAGCTTAGTCGGGAACACTGAAGCTTTCTTT.

The CDR3 loop reads CASGRHRGTEAFF. DNA of the CDR3: TGTGCCAGCGGTCGTCACAGGGGCACTGAAGCTTTCTTT. The chain is built from TRBV7-2 and TRBJ1-1, with 7 bases lining up with TRBD1. The CDR3 has 13 amino acids. After removal of 8 bases from V and 4 bases from J, the junction contained 7 bases not matched to a gene. Germline V gene lookup returns CDR1 SGHTA and CDR2 FQGNSA.

In its sample, this clone was seen a few times. V gene TRBV7-2 combines with J gene TRBJ1-6; TRBD1 might be the D (6 bases). Deletions cut 5 bases from V and 9 bases from J, with 11 bases between. The CDR3 is 13 residues long. CDR1 and CDR2 from the germline V gene are SGHTA and FQGNSA. This CDR3 reads CASSQRTVSPLHF. The CDR3 DNA reads as TGTGCCAGCAGCCAACGGACAGTTTCACCCCTCCACTTT.

This clone was detected only a few times. The J gene is TRBJ1-1, the V gene TRBV9; 9 bases align to TRBD1. CDR3 length equals 14 residues. The V segment lost 4 bases and the J segment 5 bases; nucleotides outside the gene matches: 6. CDR1 is SGDLS and CDR2 is YYNGEE in the germline V gene. The CDR3 is CASSPPGTGTEAFF. The CDR3 DNA follows: TGTGCCAGCAGCCCCCCCGGGACAGGGACTGAAGCTTTCTTT. Variable domain in full (rest from reference TRBV9 and TRBJ1-1): DSGVTQTPKHLITATGQRVTLRCSPRSGDLSVYWYQQSLDQGLQFLIQYYNGEERAKGNILERFSAQQFPDLHSELNLSSLELGDSALYFCASSPPGTGTEAFFGQGTRLTVV.

The V and J genes are TRBV11-2 and TRBJ2-1, with no clear D. The ends were cut back, 0 bases at V and 0 bases at J, with 9 bases in the middle. The CDR3 is 16 amino acids. Germline CDR1 reads SGHAT; CDR2 reads FQNNGV. CDR3: CASSLEKLSSYNEQFF. For the CDR3, the DNA is TGTGCCAGCAGCTTAGAGAAACTTAGCTCCTACAATGAGCAGTTCTTC.

About this clone itself: An end of the junction differs from the germline gene, which may be a read error. V usage is TRBV5-6 and J usage is TRBJ1-5; maybe TRBD1 (6 bases). Germline CDR1 reads SGHDT; CDR2 reads YYEEEE. This CDR3 spans 13 amino acids. The CDR3: CASSLGANQPQHF. The CDR3 DNA reads as TGTGCCAGCAGTTTGGGGGCTAATCAGCCCCAGCATTTT.

This clone was detected a few times. The chain uses TRBV4-3 and TRBJ2-3, with 11 nucleotides matching TRBD2. V lost 5 bases to trimming and J lost 4 bases; unmatched junction nucleotides: 8. The CDR3 length is 16 residues. Germline values: CDR1 LGHNA, CDR2 YSLEER. The CDR3 DNA is TGCGCCAGCAGCGCGCTAGCGGGAGGCCTCCCAGATACGCAGTATTTT. Encoded protein: CASSALAGGLPDTQYF.

V is TRBV7-9 and J is TRBJ1-3, with D unresolved. V gave up 3 bases and J gave up 3 bases, with 6 bases separating them. Per the germline V gene, CDR1 is SEHNR and CDR2 is FQNEAQ (reference sequence). This CDR3 region has 13 residues. CDR3 coding DNA: TGTGCCAGCAGCTTGGGTCTTGGAAACACCATATATTTT. This gives the protein CASSLGLGNTIYF.

This sequence joins TRBV4-2 and TRBJ2-3; 7 nucleotides line up with TRBD2. CDR3 size: 16 residues. The trim removed 0 bases at V and 0 bases at J, leaving 3 bases unmatched. CDR1 LGHNA and CDR2 YNFKEQ come from the germline V gene. Here the CDR3 DNA reads TGTGCCAGCAGCCAAGAGCTAGCGGCTAGCACAGATACGCAGTATTTT. Protein product: CASSQELAASTDTQYF.

This clone was picked up a small number of times. The CDR3, as DNA: TGTGCCAGCAGTCAAGACAGGGGAGCTAACTATGGCTACACCTTC. Its protein product is CASSQDRGANYGYTF. This chain joins TRBV6-5 and TRBJ1-2; 8 nucleotides match TRBD1. V shed 5 bases and J 0 bases; nucleotides not matched to a gene: 5. The CDR3 covers 15 residues. CDR1 and CDR2 from the germline V gene are MNHEY and SVGAGI.

This clone was seen a few times. The DNA of the CDR3 is TGTGCCATCAGTCAAGCGGGAGCCCTCTCCTACAATGAGCAGTTCTTC. It codes for CAISQAGALSYNEQFF. This chain links TRBV10-3 with TRBJ2-1, with TRBD2 identical over 8 bases. J was trimmed by 0 bases and V by 5 bases; bases with no gene match: 6. The germline V gene has CDR1 ENHRY and CDR2 SYGVKD. The CDR3 is 16 residues long.

The chain is built from TRBV18 and TRBJ1-1; TRBD1 is a possible D gene (6 bases). Germline V CDR1 and CDR2: KGHSH, LQKENI. CDR3 size: 14 residues. V lost 4 bases and J 1 base, leaving 10 bases between the germline ends. The CDR3: CASSRQERNTEAFF. The CDR3 nucleotides read TGTGCCAGCTCACGACAGGAGAGGAACACTGAAGCTTTCTTT.

This clone has just a few counts. The chain has TRBV7-9 and TRBJ2-3; a possible D gene is TRBD2 (5 bases). V lost 0 bases, J lost 8 bases, and 6 bases lay in between. CDR1 is SEHNR and CDR2 is FQNEAQ in the germline V gene (reference sequence). CDR3 size: 12 residues. The CDR3: CASSLAGVTQYF. CDR3 in DNA: TGTGCCAGCAGCTTAGCCGGGGTTACGCAGTATTTT.

This clone has a handful of counts. The same CDR3 can be traced to other DNA sequences in this sample. This chain joins TRBV28 and TRBJ2-3, with 9 bases aligning to TRBD1. This CDR3 has 15 amino acids. V was clipped by 5 bases and J by 2 bases; unmatched bases: 5. In germline, CDR1 is MDHEN, CDR2 SYDVKM. This CDR3 is CASSPGQGDTDTQYF. The CDR3 region has the DNA TGTGCCAGCAGTCCGGGACAGGGAGACACAGATACGCAGTATTTT.

The rearrangement uses TRBV28 and TRBJ2-3, with D perhaps TRBD1 (5 bases). CDR3 length equals 15 residues. Trimming shortened V by 3 bases and J by 1 base, and 11 bases separated the two germline ends. The germline gives CDR1 MDHEN, CDR2 SYDVKM. In nucleotides, the CDR3 is TGTGCCAGCAGTTTTTTGGGGCCCCGCACAGATACGCAGTATTTT. Protein: CASSFLGPRTDTQYF.

A few counts support this clone. The V call is TRBV18, the J call TRBJ1-6; 7 nucleotides match TRBD1. The junction had 6 bases not matched to a gene; V was cut back by 3 bases and J by 7 bases. The CDR3 loop spans 15 amino acids. Germline V gives CDR1 KGHSH, CDR2 LQKENI. The CDR3 DNA reads TGTGCCAGCTCACCCTACGGGACAGTCAATTCACCCCTCCACTTT. This sequence encodes CASSPYGTVNSPLHF.

The rearrangement uses TRBV5-4 and TRBJ1-2; 12 bases align to TRBD1. With V trimmed by 4 bases and J by 6 bases, 10 bases remained unmatched. CDR1 SGHNT and CDR2 YYREEE come from the germline V gene (reference sequence). The CDR3 runs 16 residues. DNA for the CDR3: TGTGCCAGCAGCGTCAACCGGGGACAGGGGGCGCATGGCTACACCTTC. It translates to CASSVNRGQGAHGYTF.

Concerning this clone itself: This sample also contains other DNA sequences that code for the same CDR3. The chain joins TRBV4-1 to TRBJ2-1; a weak D match, TRBD2 (6 bases). The CDR3 loop spans 15 amino acids. V was shortened by 1 base and J by 0 bases, with 7 bases between the two germline ends. Germline CDR1 is MGHRA and CDR2 is YSYEKL. The CDR3 protein is CASSQVGSSYNEQFF. CDR3 sequence (DNA): TGCGCCAGCAGCCAAGTCGGGAGCTCCTACAATGAGCAGTTCTTC.

The table lists this clone with a few counts. The rearrangement links TRBV29-1 to TRBJ1-1; TRBD1 might be the D (6 bases). Trimming removed 4 bases at V and 9 bases at J, with 12 bases between. CDR1 is SQVTM, CDR2 ANQGSEA, per germline. The CDR3 sequence is 11 residues long. CDR3 loop: CSVVRQVQAFF. The DNA for the CDR3 is TGCAGCGTTGTTAGACAGGTTCAAGCTTTCTTT.

This chain connects TRBV30 to TRBJ2-4; TRBD1 matches 8 bases. This CDR3 contains 15 residues. The junction had 11 bases not matched to a gene; V was cut back by 6 bases and J by 4 bases. CDR1 is GTSNPN and CDR2 is SVGIG in the germline V gene (reference sequence). CDR3 loop: CACRTGLILKNIQYF. CDR3 in DNA: TGTGCCTGCCGGACAGGGCTCATCCTAAAAAACATTCAGTACTTC.

This clone has just a few counts. The chain couples TRBV5-1 to TRBJ2-7; tentatively, D is TRBD2 (6 bases). The V and J ends lost 0 bases and 1 base respectively, with 8 bases between them. This CDR3 is 14 amino acids long. In germline, CDR1 is SGHRS, CDR2 YFSETQ. CDR3 protein: CASSLVAASYEQYF. The CDR3 coding sequence is TGCGCCAGCAGCTTGGTAGCGGCTTCCTACGAGCAGTACTTC.

The chain uses TRBV27 and TRBJ2-4, with D possibly TRBD2 on 7 matching bases. The CDR3 spans 14 residues. The germline V gene encodes CDR1 MNHEY and CDR2 SMNVEV (reference sequence). V was pared by 5 bases and J by 7 bases, with 15 bases between. CDR3 in amino acids: CASSTGRGVNIQYF. CDR3 nucleotide sequence: TGTGCCAGCAGTACAGGGAGGGGGGTGAACATTCAGTACTTC.

This clone was picked up a small number of times. The chain recombines TRBV6-5 with TRBJ2-7; D may be TRBD1 or TRBD2 (5 bases each). The CDR3 contains 14 residues. The germline CDR1 and CDR2 sequences are MNHEY and SVGAGI. Trimming left V 6 bases short and J 0 bases short, with 12 bases between. CDR3 bases: TGTGCCAGCAGACTTCAGGGAGTCTCCTACGAGCAGTACTTC. As protein: CASRLQGVSYEQYF.